The present T cell receptor (beta chain) was sequenced within a study of T cell responses to AZD1222 COVID-19 vaccine. The CDR3 contains 12 residues. The ends were cut back, 2 bases at V and 5 bases at J, with 7 bases in the middle. Germline assignment: CDR1 SGHRS and CDR2 YFSETQ. Findings and caveats of the study: Breadth and depth of Spike-specific TCRs rose after two AZD1222 doses. Only a handful of people who got AZD1222 tested seropositive at baseline. The study found vaccine-associated CD4 TCRs spanning spike, dominant at 160-218 and 743-854.

Method: immunoSEQ multiplex PCR; TCRdb's copy keeps in-frame clones and lacks some. The table records 90,000 to 120,000 clones, 80% to 95% of them present only once. Worth noting for this clone: The antigen is not known.

The sequencing here drew on peripheral blood, taken on day 0 of AZD1222 vaccination. This receptor was taken from an adult in good health. The J gene is TRBJ2-5, the V gene TRBV5-1, with unresolved D. CDR3 DNA: TGCGCCAGCAGCTTCAGTGGGGAGACCCAGTACTTC. Translating it yields CASSFSGETQYF. Full variable domain (outside the CDR3, taken from reference TRBV5-1 and TRBJ2-5): KAGVTQTPRYLIKTRGQQVTLSCSPISGHRSVSWYQQTPGQGLQFLFEYFSETQRNKGNFPGRFSGRQFSNSRSEMNVSTLELGDSALYLCASSFSGETQYFGPGTRLLVL.